These 11 T cell receptor beta chains share one sample of origin, sequenced in a study of blood T cell repertoires in COVID-19. The assay was immunoSEQ multiplex PCR, and TCRdb's table has in-frame clones only and misses some. The sample records some 520,000 clones, roughly 87% being singletons. The sample taken for sequencing was peripheral blood. These TCRs come from a man aged 18 to 35 with COVID-19, enrolled during active disease.

This clone was seen only a few times. The chain is built from TRBV28 and TRBJ2-1, with TRBD2 identical over 16 bases. The V segment lost 7 bases and the J segment 9 bases; nucleotides outside the gene matches: 6. This CDR3 region has 15 residues. Germline assignment: CDR1 MDHEN and CDR2 SYDVKM. This CDR3 reads CASTAGTSGGGEQFF. CDR3 DNA: TGTGCCAGCACCGCCGGGACTAGCGGGGGGGGTGAGCAGTTCTTC.

The chain is built from TRBV7-9 and TRBJ1-1; TRBD1 aligns across 8 bases. From germline, CDR1 is SEHNR and CDR2 FQNEAQ (reference sequence). V lost 5 bases and J lost 6; bases outside the gene matches: 8. CDR3 length: 14 residues. CDR3 loop: CASSLQTGVAEAFF. The DNA of the CDR3 is TGTGCCAGCAGCCTACAGACAGGGGTGGCTGAAGCTTTCTTT.

V usage is TRBV7-2 and J usage is TRBJ2-5, with TRBD2 matching over 7 bases. CDR3 length: 15 amino acids. With 3 bases clipped from V and 3 bases from J, the junction kept 7 bases outside the gene matches. Germline values: CDR1 SGHTA, CDR2 FQGNSA. The CDR3, as DNA: TGTGCCAGCAGCTTGCTAGCGGCCCTTAAAGAGACCCAGTACTTC. It yields the protein CASSLLAALKETQYF.

The chain has TRBV12-3 or TRBV12-4 and TRBJ2-5, with a weak D call TRBD1 (5 bases). This CDR3 has 13 amino acids. With 3 bases removed from V and 5 bases from J, the gap between germline ends came to 10 bases. DNA of the CDR3: TGTGCCAGCAGTTTTATGGGGCCGGAGACCCAGTACTTC. Amino acid sequence: CASSFMGPETQYF.

The J gene is TRBJ1-2, the V gene TRBV29-1; D is perhaps TRBD1 (6 bases). The CDR3 length is 12 residues. Germline values: CDR1 SQVTM, CDR2 ANQGSEA. This chain's CDR3 is CSDRTVNYGYTF. CDR3 coding DNA: TGCAGTGACAGGACGGTAAACTATGGCTACACCTTC.

CDR3 sequence (DNA): TGTGCCAGCAGCTCAGAGGGTGCAGGGGATGAAAAACTGTTTTTT. It specifies CASSSEGAGDEKLFF. V gene TRBV5-4 combines with J gene TRBJ1-4, with a possible D match to TRBD1 (6 bases). This CDR3 region has 15 residues. Trimming stripped 3 bases from V and 6 bases from J, with 15 bases between. The germline gives CDR1 SGHNT, CDR2 YYREEE (reference sequence).

The chain is built from TRBV28 and TRBJ1-1, with D unresolved. Between the trimmed V and J ends, which lost 6 bases and 7 bases, there was a span of 12 bases. The CDR3 is 12 residues long. Germline loops: CDR1 MDHEN, CDR2 SYDVKM. The CDR3 reads CASRYPGSEAFF. DNA of the CDR3: TGTGCCAGCAGATACCCTGGCAGTGAAGCTTTCTTT.

The rearrangement joins TRBV24-1 to TRBJ1-5; 7 nucleotides agree with TRBD1. The CDR3 totals 15 residues. CDR1 KGHDR and CDR2 SFDVKD come from the germline V gene. The J segment lost 4 bases and the V segment lost 7 bases, leaving 9 bases of the junction unmatched. The CDR3 nucleotides are TGTGCCACCAGCACCGACAGGGTTTGTAATCAGCCCCAGCATTTT. Protein: CATSTDRVCNQPQHF.

As regards this clone: This specimen includes other DNA sequences encoding the same CDR3. The rearrangement joins TRBV6-5 to TRBJ2-3; a possible D gene is TRBD2 (7 bases). The CDR3 is 15 residues long. The V and J ends lost 6 bases and 2 bases respectively, with 15 bases between them. Germline lookup yields CDR1 MNHEY and CDR2 SVGAGI. The CDR3 DNA sequence: TGTGCCAGCAGCCCGGGGGGCCTAATCACAGATACGCAGTATTTT. Translation: CASSPGGLITDTQYF.

The genes are TRBV5-1 and TRBJ2-5; tentative D call: TRBD2 (6 bases). V was clipped by 1 base and J by 2 bases, with 12 bases between them. Germline CDR1 SGHRS, CDR2 YFSETQ. CDR3 length equals 15 residues. The CDR3 reads CASSLTGEGQETQYF. The CDR3, as DNA: TGCGCCAGCAGCTTGACGGGAGAGGGTCAAGAGACCCAGTACTTC.

V usage is TRBV18 and J usage is TRBJ2-2, with a possible D match to TRBD1 (6 bases). CDR3 length: 14 amino acids. Germline loops: CDR1 KGHSH, CDR2 LQKENI. Trimming removed 3 bases at V and 3 bases at J, with 8 bases between. CDR3 in amino acids: CASSPYRDTGELFF. The DNA of the CDR3 is TGTGCCAGCTCACCTTACAGGGACACCGGGGAGCTGTTTTTT. Complete variable domain (other parts from reference TRBV18 and TRBJ2-2): NAGVMQNPRHLVRRRGQEARLRCSPMKGHSHVYWYRQLPEEGLKFMVYLQKENIIDESGMPKERFSAEFPKEGPSILRIQQVVRGDSAAYFCASSPYRDTGELFFGEGSRLTVL.